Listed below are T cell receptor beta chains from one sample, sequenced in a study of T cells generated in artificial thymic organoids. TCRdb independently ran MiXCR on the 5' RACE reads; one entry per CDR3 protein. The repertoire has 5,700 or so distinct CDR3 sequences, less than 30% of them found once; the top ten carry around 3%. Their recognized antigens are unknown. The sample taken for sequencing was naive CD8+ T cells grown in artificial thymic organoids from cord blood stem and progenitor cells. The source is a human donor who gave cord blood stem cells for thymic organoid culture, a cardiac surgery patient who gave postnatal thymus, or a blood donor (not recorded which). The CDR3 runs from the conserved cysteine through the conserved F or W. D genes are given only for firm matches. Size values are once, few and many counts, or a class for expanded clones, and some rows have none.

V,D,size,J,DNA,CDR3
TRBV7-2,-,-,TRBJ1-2,TGTGCCAGCAGCTTAGGAGGCTACAGGGAGTATGGCTACACCTTC,CASSLGGYREYGYTF
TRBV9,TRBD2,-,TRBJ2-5,TGTGCCAGCAGCGTAGAACTAGCGGGGGCCCAAGAGACCCAGTACTTC,CASSVELAGAQETQYF
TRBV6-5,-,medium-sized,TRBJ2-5,TGTGCCAGCAGTTACTCGTGGAGGGGAACAGAGACCCAGTACTTC,CASSYSWRGTETQYF
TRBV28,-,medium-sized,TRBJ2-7,TGTGCCAGCAGTACTCCGGGACCGATTAGAGGGGAGCAGTACTTC,CASSTPGPIRGEQYF
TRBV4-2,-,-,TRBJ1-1,TGTGCCAGCAGCCAATTGTACCGGGACACTGAAGCTTTCTTT,CASSQLYRDTEAFF
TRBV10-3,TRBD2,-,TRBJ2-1,TGTGCCATCAGTGAGACTAGCGGGGGGCGATCCCAGTTCTTC,CAISETSGGRSQFF
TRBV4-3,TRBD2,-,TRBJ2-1,TGCGCCAGCAGCCTCTATCTAGCGGGGGGCTCCTACAATGAGCAGTTCTTC,CASSLYLAGGSYNEQFF
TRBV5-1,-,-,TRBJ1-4,TGCGCCAGCAGCTTGGATGGGGGAGGTCGGGAAAAACTGTTTTTT,CASSLDGGGREKLFF
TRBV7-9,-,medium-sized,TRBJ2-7,TGTGCCAGCAGCTCCCAAGGGGAAGGGGAGCAGTACTTC,CASSSQGEGEQYF
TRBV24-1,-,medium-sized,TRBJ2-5,TGTGCCACCAGTGATTCACTAGAGACCCAGTACTTC,CATSDSLETQYF
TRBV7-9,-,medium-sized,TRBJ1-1,TGTGCCAGCGAGGGAGACACTGAAGCTTTCTTT,CASEGDTEAFF
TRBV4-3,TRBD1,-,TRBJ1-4,TGCGCCAGCAGCCCACCACCCGGACAGGGGGTTGGTGAAAAACTGTTTTTT,CASSPPPGQGVGEKLFF
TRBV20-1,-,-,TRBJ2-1,TGCAGTGCCCATGGAGGCCTAAGGAACATGCAGTTCTTC,CSAHGGLRNMQFF
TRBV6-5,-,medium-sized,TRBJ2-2,TGTGCCAGCAGTAGAGGGTACACCGGGGAGCTGTTTTTT,CASSRGYTGELFF
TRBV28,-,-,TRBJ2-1,TGTGCCGGCAGGGGGGGGGGCTACAATGAGCAGTTCTTC,CAGRGGGYNEQFF